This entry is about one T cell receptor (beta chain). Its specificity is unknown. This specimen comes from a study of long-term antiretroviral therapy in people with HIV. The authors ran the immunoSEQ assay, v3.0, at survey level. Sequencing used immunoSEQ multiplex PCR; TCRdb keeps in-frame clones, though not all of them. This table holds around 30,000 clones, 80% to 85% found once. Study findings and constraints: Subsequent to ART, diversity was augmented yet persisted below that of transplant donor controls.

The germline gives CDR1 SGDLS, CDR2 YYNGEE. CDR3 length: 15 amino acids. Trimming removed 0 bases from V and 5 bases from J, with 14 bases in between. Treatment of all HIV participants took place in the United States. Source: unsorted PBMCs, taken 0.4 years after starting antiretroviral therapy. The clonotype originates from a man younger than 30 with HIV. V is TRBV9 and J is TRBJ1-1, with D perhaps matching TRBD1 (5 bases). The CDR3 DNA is TGTGCCAGCAGCGTAGGAGCGGCGCGGGGGACTGAAGCTTTCTTT. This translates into CASSVGAARGTEAFF.